The present entry profiles one T cell receptor beta chain with its context. Germline loops: CDR1 ENHRY, CDR2 SYGVKD. J lost 0 bases, V lost 6 bases, and 5 bases had no gene match. The CDR3 is 15 residues long. This entry is derived from a study of cytomegalovirus exposure and HLA in healthy donors. The PCR ran on 60 Vbeta and 13 Jbeta primers. Sequencing used immunoSEQ multiplex PCR; TCRdb keeps in-frame clones, though not all of them. The table has 160,000 or so clones, 75% to 85% seen once; the top ten hold around a tenth. What was sequenced was PBMCs. The chain is built from TRBV10-3 and TRBJ1-3; 7 positions agree with TRBD1. This sequence originates from a man aged 45-60 years in good health and CMV-seropositive. The CDR3 region has the DNA TGTGCCATCAGGGGCCACAGGGGCTCTGGAAACACCATATATTTT. Its translation is CAIRGHRGSGNTIYF.